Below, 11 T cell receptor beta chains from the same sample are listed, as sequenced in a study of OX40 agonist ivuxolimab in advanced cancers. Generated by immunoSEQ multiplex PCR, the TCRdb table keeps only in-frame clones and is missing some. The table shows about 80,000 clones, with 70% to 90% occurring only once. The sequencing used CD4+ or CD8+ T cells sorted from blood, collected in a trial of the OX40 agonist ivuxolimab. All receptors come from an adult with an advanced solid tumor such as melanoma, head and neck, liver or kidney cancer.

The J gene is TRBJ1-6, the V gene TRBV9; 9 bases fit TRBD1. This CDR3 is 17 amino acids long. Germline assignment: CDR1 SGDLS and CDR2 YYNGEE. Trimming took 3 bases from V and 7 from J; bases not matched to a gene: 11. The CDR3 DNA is TGTGCCAGCAGCGCCCGCGGACAGGGGTCGGGGAATTCACCCCTCCACTTT. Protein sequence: CASSARGQGSGNSPLHF.

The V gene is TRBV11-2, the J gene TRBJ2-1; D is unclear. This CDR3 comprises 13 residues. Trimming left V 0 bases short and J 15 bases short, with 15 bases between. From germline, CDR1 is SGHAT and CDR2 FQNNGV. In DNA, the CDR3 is TGTGCCAGCAGCTTAGATCCCCCTTCCAGTCGGTTCTTC. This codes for CASSLDPPSSRFF.

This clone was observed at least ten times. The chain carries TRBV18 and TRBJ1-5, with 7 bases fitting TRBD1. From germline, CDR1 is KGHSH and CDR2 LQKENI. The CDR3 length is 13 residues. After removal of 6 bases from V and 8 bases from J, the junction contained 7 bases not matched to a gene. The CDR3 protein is CASSRDSGEPQHF. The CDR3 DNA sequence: TGTGCCAGCTCCCGGGACAGCGGGGAGCCCCAGCATTTT.

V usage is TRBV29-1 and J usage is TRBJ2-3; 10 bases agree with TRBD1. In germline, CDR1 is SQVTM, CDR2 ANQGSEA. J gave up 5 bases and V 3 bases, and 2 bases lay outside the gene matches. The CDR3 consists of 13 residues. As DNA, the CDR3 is TGCAGCGTTGATTGGGACAGGGGAGATACGCAGTATTTT. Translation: CSVDWDRGDTQYF.

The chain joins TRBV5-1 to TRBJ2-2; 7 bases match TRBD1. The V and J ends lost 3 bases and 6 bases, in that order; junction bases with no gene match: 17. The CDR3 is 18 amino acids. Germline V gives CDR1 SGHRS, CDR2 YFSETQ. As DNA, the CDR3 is TGCGCCAGCAGCTCCAGTGGTACAGGGGTAACCCAGGCCGGGGAGCTGTTTTTT. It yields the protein CASSSSGTGVTQAGELFF.

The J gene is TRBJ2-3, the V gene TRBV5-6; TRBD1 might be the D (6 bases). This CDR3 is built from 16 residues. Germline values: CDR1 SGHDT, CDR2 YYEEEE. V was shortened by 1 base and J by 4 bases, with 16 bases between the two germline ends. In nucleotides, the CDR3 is TGTGCCAGCAGCTTGCTCATAAGGCAGGGGTCAGATACGCAGTATTTT. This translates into CASSLLIRQGSDTQYF.

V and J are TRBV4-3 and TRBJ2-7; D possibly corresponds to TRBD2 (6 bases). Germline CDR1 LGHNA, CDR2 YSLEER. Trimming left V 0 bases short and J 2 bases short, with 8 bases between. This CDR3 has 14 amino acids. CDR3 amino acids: CASSQEAGTYEQYF. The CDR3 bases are TGCGCCAGCAGCCAAGAGGCGGGAACCTACGAGCAGTACTTC.

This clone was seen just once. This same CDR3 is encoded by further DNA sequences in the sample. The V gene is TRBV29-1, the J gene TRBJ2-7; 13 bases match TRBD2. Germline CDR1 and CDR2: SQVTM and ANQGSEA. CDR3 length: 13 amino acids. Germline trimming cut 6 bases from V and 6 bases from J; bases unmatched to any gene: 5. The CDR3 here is CSVRTSGRGEQYF. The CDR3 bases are TGCAGCGTCAGGACTAGCGGGAGAGGCGAGCAGTACTTC.

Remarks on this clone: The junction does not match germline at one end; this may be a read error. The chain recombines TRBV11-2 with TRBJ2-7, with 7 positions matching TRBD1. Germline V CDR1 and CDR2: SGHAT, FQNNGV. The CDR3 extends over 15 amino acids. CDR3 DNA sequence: TGCGCCAGCAGCCAGGGGACAGCGAACACCTACGAGCAGTACTTC. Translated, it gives CASSQGTANTYEQYF.

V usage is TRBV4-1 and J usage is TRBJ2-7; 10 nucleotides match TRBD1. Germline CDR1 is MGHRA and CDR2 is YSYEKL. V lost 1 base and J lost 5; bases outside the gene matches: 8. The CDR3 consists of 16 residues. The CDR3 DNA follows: TGCGCCAGCAGCCAAGTGGAGACAGGGGGCATCGACGAGCAGTACTTC. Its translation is CASSQVETGGIDEQYF.

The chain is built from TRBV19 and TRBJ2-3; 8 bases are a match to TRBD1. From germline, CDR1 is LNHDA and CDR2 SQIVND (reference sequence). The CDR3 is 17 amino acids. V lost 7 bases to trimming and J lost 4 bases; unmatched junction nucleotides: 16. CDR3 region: CASTPSRGRGQSDTQYF. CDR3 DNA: TGTGCCAGTACCCCCTCGAGGGGCAGGGGGCAATCAGATACGCAGTATTTT. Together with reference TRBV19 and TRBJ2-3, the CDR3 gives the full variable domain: DGGITQSPKYLFRKEGQNVTLSCEQNLNHDAMYWYRQDPGQGLRLIYYSQIVNDFQKGDIAEGYSVSREKKESFPLTVTSAQKNPTAFYLCASTPSRGRGQSDTQYFGPGTRLTVL.